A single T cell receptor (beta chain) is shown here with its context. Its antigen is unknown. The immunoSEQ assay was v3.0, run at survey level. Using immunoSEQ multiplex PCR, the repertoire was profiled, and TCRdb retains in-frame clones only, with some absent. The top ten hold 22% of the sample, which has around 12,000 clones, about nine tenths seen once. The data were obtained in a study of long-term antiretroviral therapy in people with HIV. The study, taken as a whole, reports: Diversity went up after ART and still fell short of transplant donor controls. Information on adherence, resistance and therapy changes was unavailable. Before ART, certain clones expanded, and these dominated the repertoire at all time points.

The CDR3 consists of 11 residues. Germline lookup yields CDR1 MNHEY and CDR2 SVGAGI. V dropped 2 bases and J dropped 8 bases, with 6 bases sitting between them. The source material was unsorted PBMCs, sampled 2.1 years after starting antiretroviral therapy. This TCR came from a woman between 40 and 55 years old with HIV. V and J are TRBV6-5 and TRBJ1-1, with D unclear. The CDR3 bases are TGTGCCAGCAGTTACCAATCCGAAGCTTTCTTT. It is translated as CASSYQSEAFF.